This T cell receptor beta chain appears in the sequencing data of a study of beta chain features in type 1 diabetes. Findings and limits, study-wide: Moderately but significantly shorter TCRB CDR3s were found in Type 1 diabetes patients in all four CD4+ subsets.

The CDR3 spans 14 residues. CDR1 and CDR2 from the germline V gene are GTSNPN and SVGIG (reference sequence). V was pared by 6 bases and J by 3 bases, with 8 bases of the junction left unmatched. Isolated RNA was reverse transcribed in full, so expressed TCRB transcripts were sequenced. Produced via immunoSEQ multiplex PCR; TCRdb's table is partial and in-frame only. The sample comprises 150,000 to 200,000 clones, 7% to 9% of which are singletons, and roughly 0.46% rests with the top ten. Remarks on this clone: Its antigen is not known.

The chain carries TRBV30 and TRBJ2-1, with 7 bases matching TRBD2. This clonotype was sampled from a young man with type 1 diabetes. Sequenced sample: central memory CD4+ T cells from blood. The CDR3 nucleotides read TGTGCCTGTCCCGGGACTACCCTCTACAATGAGCAGTTCTTC. Its translation is CACPGTTLYNEQFF.